Below are 10 T cell receptor beta chains sequenced from a single sample in a study of blood T cell repertoires in COVID-19. Assay: immunoSEQ multiplex PCR; the TCRdb copy retains only in-frame clones and omits some. The sample consists of 55,000 to 85,000 clones, roughly 85% of them appearing once. Sequencing was performed on peripheral blood. All receptors come from a man between 60 and 70 years old with active or convalescent COVID-19.

V usage is TRBV9 and J usage is TRBJ1-4; D not resolved. This CDR3 is built from 14 residues. Trimming took 1 base from V and 5 from J, leaving 9 bases between them. Germline CDR1 reads SGDLS; CDR2 reads YYNGEE. CDR3 nucleotide sequence: TGTGCCAGCAGCGTATCGTCTTCCAATGAAAAACTGTTTTTT. Translated, it gives CASSVSSSNEKLFF.

This clone was found once. This rearrangement joins TRBV19 to TRBJ2-3; 11 bases agree with TRBD2. Trimming took 3 bases from V and 1 from J; bases not matched to a gene: 9. CDR3 length: 18 amino acids. Germline-derived CDR1 and CDR2 are LNHDA and SQIVND (reference sequence). The CDR3 region is CASSIRASGGSGTDTQYF. In DNA, the CDR3 is TGTGCCAGTAGTATTCGGGCTAGCGGGGGGTCAGGCACAGATACGCAGTATTTT.

The chain recombines TRBV4-3 with TRBJ2-4; TRBD1 aligns across 9 bases. CDR3 length: 15 amino acids. V lost 0 bases, J lost 15 bases, and 12 bases stayed unmatched. Germline CDR1 and CDR2: LGHNA and YSLEER. CDR3 sequence: CASSQEGTGKAAMYF. The CDR3 DNA sequence: TGCGCCAGCAGCCAAGAGGGGACAGGGAAGGCCGCGATGTACTTC.

The CDR3 is CATSDPPGQGISGTDTQYF. In nucleotides, the CDR3 is TGTGCCACCAGTGATCCGCCGGGACAGGGGATTTCGGGCACAGATACGCAGTATTTT. The V and J genes are TRBV24-1 and TRBJ2-3, with 10 bases matching TRBD1. Trimming at V came to 3 bases and at J to 1 base, leaving 12 bases not matched to a gene. This CDR3 spans 19 amino acids. Looked up from germline, CDR1 is KGHDR and CDR2 is SFDVKD.

This chain joins TRBV4-1 and TRBJ2-7, with 7 bases fitting TRBD1. This CDR3 comprises 14 residues. Germline V gene data show CDR1 as MGHRA and CDR2 as YSYEKL. J gave up 4 bases and V 4 bases, and 7 bases lay outside the gene matches. The CDR3 is CASSPQGVLYEQYF. CDR3 sequence (DNA): TGCGCCAGCAGCCCGCAGGGGGTCCTTTACGAGCAGTACTTC.

This chain links TRBV4-2 with TRBJ2-2, with a possible D match to TRBD1 (5 bases). From germline, CDR1 is LGHNA and CDR2 YNFKEQ. The CDR3 is made up of 16 amino acids. Trimming took 2 bases from V and 6 from J, leaving 16 bases between them. The CDR3 region is CASSQPQGRSSGELFF. CDR3 bases: TGTGCCAGCAGCCAACCTCAGGGCCGGTCGTCCGGGGAGCTGTTTTTT.

In its sample, this clone was seen a few times. This chain uses TRBV20-1 with TRBJ2-3; unclear D gene. CDR1 is DFQATT, CDR2 SNEGSKA, per germline (reference sequence). Trimming removed 6 bases at V and 6 bases at J, with 10 bases between. The CDR3 totals 11 residues. CDR3 residues: CSAEKTDTQYF. The CDR3 DNA reads as TGCAGTGCGGAGAAGACGGATACGCAGTATTTT.

V and J are TRBV5-1 and TRBJ1-2, with 11 bases aligning to TRBD1. The trim removed 4 bases at V and 8 bases at J, leaving 7 bases unmatched. Per germline, CDR1 SGHRS and CDR2 YFSETQ. This CDR3 has 14 residues. This CDR3 reads CASSRTGGALGYTF. CDR3 bases: TGCGCCAGCAGCCGGACAGGGGGCGCGTTGGGCTACACCTTC.

V usage is TRBV3-1 (or the pseudogene TRBV3-2) and J usage is TRBJ2-6; possibly TRBD2 for D (5 bases). V dropped 3 bases and J dropped 1 base, with 10 bases sitting between them. The CDR3 is made up of 16 amino acids. From germline, CDR1 is LGHDT and CDR2 YNNKEL (reference sequence). The CDR3 DNA follows: TGTGCCAGCAGCCAGGGGAGATTTTCTGGGGCCAACGTCCTGACTTTC. Translation gives CASSQGRFSGANVLTF.

The V gene is TRBV6-5, the J gene TRBJ2-3; 14 bases are shared with TRBD2. Germline CDR1 reads MNHEY; CDR2 reads SVGAGI. The CDR3 runs 16 residues. With V trimmed by 0 bases and J by 6 bases, 2 bases remained unmatched. The CDR3 DNA is TGTGCCAGCAGTTACTCGACTAGCGGGGGGGCGGATACGCAGTATTTT. It is translated as CASSYSTSGGADTQYF.